Sequencing of this TCR beta chain was carried out in a study of identical twins. The CDR3 runs to 14 residues. V gave up 5 bases and J gave up 4 bases, with 12 bases separating them. Germline assignment: CDR1 SNHLY and CDR2 FYNNEI. This clonotype was counted only a few times. Antigen unknown. Only healthy Caucasians were included as donors. Overall study results and limits: When twins shared out-of-frame alpha sequences, those sequences had excess low generation probability. There were fewer insertions in abundant cord blood beta clonotypes, but memory repertoires showed no such pattern.

MiXCR, run by TCRdb on the 5' RACE reads, gives a single entry per CDR3 protein. The sample carries roughly 1,500,000 distinct CDR3 sequences, around a third recorded once. The receptor comes from a newborn girl in good health. The gene calls are TRBV2 and TRBJ2-1; D perhaps matches TRBD2 (6 bases). Sequencing used cord blood. DNA of the CDR3: TGTGCCAGCAGTCGCCGACTAGTATACAATGAGCAGTTCTTC. It specifies CASSRRLVYNEQFF. The entire variable domain, with the rest obtained from reference TRBV2 and TRBJ2-1, is as follows: EPEVTQTPSHQVTQMGQEVILRCVPISNHLYFYWYRQILGQKVEFLVSFYNNEISEKSEIFDDQFSVERPDGSNFTLKIRSTKLEDSAMYFCASSRRLVYNEQFFGPGTRLTVL.